One sample yielded the 24 T cell receptor beta chains listed below, sequenced in a study of blood T cells in healthy people across ages. Primers used in a second PCR of about 7 to 12 cycles were a sample-barcoded 5' primer and a J-beta primer mix. In TCRdb, the 5' RACE reads were re-called with MiXCR into one record per CDR3 protein. Of around 500,000 distinct CDR3 sequences listed, 47% are singletons. Source material: blood. These receptors all stem from a man older than 75 in good health.

The gene calls are TRBV12-3 or TRBV12-4 and TRBJ1-2; D gene uncertain. This CDR3 is built from 14 residues. V lost 2 bases and J lost 1, with 8 bases in between. Here the CDR3 DNA reads TGTGCCAGCAGTTTATCTGGCTATAACTATGGCTACACCTTC. Protein product: CASSLSGYNYGYTF.

This clonotype was counted between two and nine times. The J gene is TRBJ2-7, the V gene TRBV20-1; 9 nucleotides align to TRBD2. Germline V gene data show CDR1 as DFQATT and CDR2 as SNEGSKA (reference sequence). V gave up 2 bases and J gave up 1 base; unmatched junction bases: 6. The CDR3 is 15 residues long. The CDR3: CSARIPAGGSYEQYF. In DNA, the CDR3 is TGCAGTGCTAGAATACCAGCGGGGGGATCCTACGAGCAGTACTTC.

The V gene is TRBV4-3, the J gene TRBJ1-2; D is unresolved. Germline lookup yields CDR1 LGHNA and CDR2 YSLEER. Trimming took 0 bases from V and 2 from J, leaving 10 bases between them. The CDR3 extends over 15 amino acids. CDR3 in DNA: TGCGCCAGCAGCCAAGATCAAAGAGTGAACTATGGCTACACCTTC. Protein sequence: CASSQDQRVNYGYTF.

In its sample, this clonotype was seen a few times. The genes are TRBV7-9 and TRBJ1-4; D is perhaps TRBD1 (6 bases). V lost 5 bases and J lost 6, with 13 bases in between. This CDR3 is 14 amino acids long. Germline lookup yields CDR1 SEHNR and CDR2 FQNEAQ (reference sequence). In DNA, the CDR3 is TGTGCCAGCAGCATTTACAGGGATGATGAAAAACTGTTTTTT. It yields the protein CASSIYRDDEKLFF. The whole variable domain, remainder taken from reference TRBV7-9 and TRBJ1-4, is DTGVSQNPRHKITKRGQNVTFRCDPISEHNRLYWYRQTLGQGPEFLTYFQNEAQLEKSRLLSDRFSAERPKGSFSTLEIQRTEQGDSAMYLCASSIYRDDEKLFFGSGTQLSVL.

As regards this clonotype: One junction end does not reproduce the germline sequence, and a read error may be involved. The V and J genes are TRBV7-2 and TRBJ2-6, with a weak D call TRBD2 (7 bases). The CDR3 spans 15 residues. Germline loops: CDR1 SGHTA, CDR2 FQGNSA. The CDR3 loop reads CASSSGEGGANALTF. CDR3 sequence (DNA): TGTGCCAGCAGCTCAGGGGAGGGGGGGGCCAACGCCCTGACTTTC. The full variable domain, completed using reference TRBV7-2 and TRBJ2-6, is GAGVSQSPSNKVTEKGKDVELRCDPISGHTALYWYRQSLGQGLEFLIYFQGNSAPDKSGLPSDRFSAERTGGSVSTLTIQRTQQEDSAVYLCASSSGEGGANALTFGAGSRLTVL.

CDR3 sequence reads: CASSSVPAGGTDTQYF. The CDR3 DNA reads as TGTGCCAGCAGCTCGGTTCCAGCGGGAGGCACAGATACGCAGTATTTT. The chain links TRBV7-2 to TRBJ2-3; 8 bases fit TRBD2. CDR1 is SGHTA and CDR2 is FQGNSA in the germline V gene. After removal of 4 bases from V and 1 base from J, the junction contained 7 bases not matched to a gene. The CDR3 is 16 amino acids.

The chain couples TRBV6-5 to TRBJ1-4; D not certain. V shed 0 bases and J shed 4 bases, with 12 bases lying between them. Germline CDR1 MNHEY, CDR2 SVGAGI. The CDR3 sequence is 16 residues long. This CDR3 reads CASSYSRPPINEKLFF. CDR3 coding DNA: TGTGCCAGCAGTTACTCGAGGCCACCGATTAATGAAAAACTGTTTTTT.

This chain connects TRBV7-9 to TRBJ2-1, with 13 bases that match TRBD2. Per germline, CDR1 SEHNR and CDR2 FQNEAQ (reference sequence). The trim removed 7 bases at V and 0 bases at J, leaving 6 bases unmatched. CDR3 size: 17 residues. CDR3 coding DNA: TGTGCCAGCAACCCAGGACTAGCGGGGGTCTCCTACAATGAGCAGTTCTTC. Translated, it gives CASNPGLAGVSYNEQFF.

The rearrangement joins TRBV7-9 to TRBJ2-5; the match to TRBD1 covers 10 bases. The DNA end is more similar to TRBJ2-7, so the J call may be wrong. Germline V gene sequence: CDR1 SEHNR, CDR2 FQNEAQ (reference sequence). CDR3 length equals 14 residues. As DNA, the CDR3 is TGTGCCACCAGAAGGACAGGGGGTGCCTACGAGCAGTACTTC. Its translation is CATRRTGGAYEQYF.

The gene calls are TRBV5-1 and TRBJ1-1; 7 nucleotides agree with TRBD1. V was pared by 2 bases and J by 4 bases, with 8 bases of the junction left unmatched. This CDR3 contains 15 residues. The germline CDR1 and CDR2 sequences are SGHRS and YFSETQ. As DNA, the CDR3 is TGCGCCAGCAGCTTCTCTGCAGGGGGTGTCACTGAAGCTTTCTTT. Translated: CASSFSAGGVTEAFF.

The chain recombines TRBV5-1 with TRBJ2-3; the D is unclear. Looked up from germline, CDR1 is SGHRS and CDR2 is YFSETQ. The ends were cut back, 2 bases at V and 2 bases at J, with 9 bases in the middle. The CDR3 is 14 residues long. The CDR3 nucleotides read TGCGCCAGCAGCTTCGGCAGAGACACAGATACGCAGTATTTT. It yields the protein CASSFGRDTDTQYF.

This clonotype was counted only a few times. The V and J genes are TRBV10-1 and TRBJ2-5; TRBD1 is a possible D gene (6 bases). This CDR3 region has 13 residues. V dropped 6 bases and J dropped 5 bases, with 13 bases sitting between them. CDR1 is WNHNN and CDR2 is SYGVQD in the germline V gene (reference sequence). In DNA form, the CDR3 reads TGCGCCAGCAGCGATCCAGGGGCTGAGACCCAGTACTTC. Residues: CASSDPGAETQYF.

The V gene is TRBV9, the J gene TRBJ2-1; 7 nucleotides line up with TRBD2. Germline CDR1 reads SGDLS; CDR2 reads YYNGEE. This CDR3 has 17 amino acids. V lost 0 bases to trimming and J lost 4 bases; unmatched junction nucleotides: 10. The chain's CDR3 is CASSVGRTRGVYNEQFF. In nucleotides, the CDR3 is TGTGCCAGCAGCGTAGGGAGAACCCGGGGGGTTTACAATGAGCAGTTCTTC.

Remarks on this clonotype: A much larger clonotype is one base distant, so this may be a read error. The gene calls are TRBV12-3 or TRBV12-4 and TRBJ2-6; tentatively, D is TRBD1 (6 bases). Deletions cut 6 bases from V and 0 bases from J, with 9 bases between. The CDR3 totals 15 residues. The CDR3 sequence: CASRQDSSGANVLTF. CDR3 bases: TGTGCCAGCAGACAGGACAGCTCTGGGGCCAACGTCCTGACTTTC.

This clonotype was seen only a few times. The rearrangement links TRBV5-1 to TRBJ2-4, with 9 bases aligning to TRBD1. The CDR3 loop spans 17 amino acids. Trimming at V came to 3 bases and at J to 8 bases, leaving 15 bases not matched to a gene. Germline CDR1 reads SGHRS; CDR2 reads YFSETQ. CDR3 sequence reads: CASSSRNSGTGRYIQYF. As DNA, the CDR3 is TGCGCCAGCAGCTCGCGAAACAGCGGGACAGGGAGATACATTCAGTACTTC. Combining the CDR3 with reference TRBV5-1 and TRBJ2-4 gives the whole variable domain KAGVTQTPRYLIKTRGQQVTLSCSPISGHRSVSWYQQTPGQGLQFLFEYFSETQRNKGNFPGRFSGRQFSNSRSEMNVSTLELGDSALYLCASSSRNSGTGRYIQYFGAGTRLSVL.

This clonotype was seen more than once but under ten times. The chain joins TRBV7-3 to TRBJ2-1; 9 bases map to TRBD2. Germline assignment: CDR1 SGHTA and CDR2 FQGTGA. The CDR3 extends over 14 amino acids. J gave up 8 bases and V 2 bases, and 4 bases lay outside the gene matches. CDR3: CASSLASGEHEQFF. The CDR3 DNA sequence: TGTGCCAGCAGCTTAGCTAGCGGGGAACATGAGCAGTTCTTC.

This clonotype qualifies as medium-sized. The rearrangement joins TRBV6-5 to TRBJ2-3; 10 nucleotides agree with TRBD2. Germline CDR1 reads MNHEY; CDR2 reads SVGAGI. The CDR3 spans 15 residues. Losses at the gene ends were 2 bases for V and 3 bases for J; bases not matched to a gene: 2. The CDR3 DNA reads as TGTGCCAGCAGTTACGGACTAGCGGATACAGATACGCAGTATTTT. The encoded protein is CASSYGLADTDTQYF.

The CDR3 DNA reads as TGTGCCAGCAGCCAAGAGCTGGCAGGGTATAACTACGAGCAGTACTTC. As protein: CASSQELAGYNYEQYF. V gene TRBV3-1 combines with J gene TRBJ2-4, with D perhaps matching TRBD1 (5 bases). The J call may be in error: the DNA end matches TRBJ2-7 better. Germline lookup yields CDR1 LGHDT and CDR2 YNNKEL (reference sequence). The CDR3 is 16 residues long.

This clonotype has a handful of counts. The gene calls are TRBV20-1 and TRBJ2-1; the D is unclear. The CDR3 is 15 residues long. V was clipped by 5 bases and J by 2 bases, with 16 bases between them. Germline values: CDR1 DFQATT, CDR2 SNEGSKA (reference sequence). CDR3 region: CSAEASKGPYNEQFF. Written as DNA, the CDR3 is TGCAGTGCTGAAGCGTCAAAAGGCCCCTACAATGAGCAGTTCTTC.

This clonotype was detected a few times. V gene TRBV27 combines with J gene TRBJ2-1; D gene uncertain. With 4 bases removed from V and 8 bases from J, the gap between germline ends came to 15 bases. CDR3 size: 14 residues. Germline lookup yields CDR1 MNHEY and CDR2 SMNVEV (reference sequence). CDR3 sequence reads: CASSSRSPLYEQFF. The CDR3 coding sequence is TGTGCCAGCAGTTCCCGATCACCTTTATATGAGCAGTTCTTC.

There are a few counts of this clonotype. The V and J genes are TRBV2 and TRBJ2-7; D not resolved. V was shortened by 4 bases and J by 3 bases, with 7 bases between the two germline ends. The CDR3 contains 12 residues. From germline, CDR1 is SNHLY and CDR2 FYNNEI. CDR3 amino acids: CASSVWFYEQYF. CDR3 nucleotides: TGTGCCAGCAGTGTATGGTTCTACGAGCAGTACTTC. Based on the CDR3 plus reference TRBV2 and TRBJ2-7, the full variable domain is EPEVTQTPSHQVTQMGQEVILRCVPISNHLYFYWYRQILGQKVEFLVSFYNNEISEKSEIFDDQFSVERPDGSNFTLKIRSTKLEDSAMYFCASSVWFYEQYFGPGTRLTVT.

This clonotype was recorded once. This is likely a read error, given that the CDR3 carries no conserved phenylalanine or tryptophan at its end. CDR3 DNA: TGTGCCAGCAGCGTACACGGAGGAGGTGGGAATGAGCAGTACTTA. Its protein is CASSVHGGGGNEQYL. J is TRBJ2-7 and V is TRBV9, with a weak D call TRBD2 (5 bases). There are 15 residues in the CDR3. Trimming pared 1 base from V and 7 bases from J, leaving 18 bases between. The germline gives CDR1 SGDLS, CDR2 YYNGEE.

This clonotype was found many times. This chain links TRBV7-2 with TRBJ2-3; D gene ambiguous. Germline CDR1 reads SGHTA; CDR2 reads FQGNSA. There are 12 residues in the CDR3. Trimming took 5 bases from V and 3 from J, leaving 6 bases between them. CDR3 loop: CASSPRTDTQYF. Here the CDR3 DNA reads TGTGCCAGCAGCCCCCGGACAGATACGCAGTATTTT.

This clonotype came up a few times. The V gene is TRBV6-6, the J gene TRBJ2-1; a possible D gene is TRBD1 (5 bases). V was shortened by 2 bases and J by 15 bases, with 14 bases between the two germline ends. Germline V gene lookup returns CDR1 MNHNY and CDR2 SVGAGI (reference sequence). CDR3 length: 12 amino acids. Written as DNA, the CDR3 is TGTGCCAGCAGTTACATTGACCAGGGCCGGTTCTTC. It specifies CASSYIDQGRFF.